This T cell receptor beta chain was recorded in a study of shared clonotypes between healthy human individuals. As for the study in general: Each donor's CD8 memory used one plate, CD8 naive two, each CD4 subset three.

A remark on this clone: The antigen is not known.

General study points: In the sorted subsets, rarefaction showed sequencing was incomplete despite large depth.

Only in-frame clones appear in the TCRdb table, and some are missing; sequencing was by immunoSEQ multiplex PCR. The sample carries roughly 1.4 million clones, roughly 98.5% recorded once. Looked up from germline, CDR1 is SEHNR and CDR2 is FQNEAQ (reference sequence). The CDR3 totals 13 residues. Germline trimming cut 5 bases from V and 5 bases from J; bases unmatched to any gene: 3. The TCR sequence derives from a man aged 25-40 years in good health. Sequenced sample: naive CD4+ T cells sorted from blood. The subset: CD45RA+ positively selected. This chain connects TRBV7-9 to TRBJ2-1; 7 nucleotides match TRBD1. The CDR3 here is CASSHRGHNEQFF. The CDR3 nucleotides read TGTGCCAGCAGCCACAGGGGACACAATGAGCAGTTCTTC. The full variable domain, with the rest looked up from reference TRBV7-9 and TRBJ2-1, is DTGVSQNPRHKITKRGQNVTFRCDPISEHNRLYWYRQTLGQGPEFLTYFQNEAQLEKSRLLSDRFSAERPKGSFSTLEIQRTEQGDSAMYLCASSHRGHNEQFFGPGTRLTVL.